Given below is one T cell receptor beta chain in context. This clone was seen just once. Its antigen remains undetermined. Base qualities are not provided; no much larger clone lies one nucleotide away. The data are from a study of OX40 agonist ivuxolimab in advanced cancers. The study in broad terms: Ivuxolimab was a fully human IgG2 agonistic monoclonal antibody targeting the costimulatory receptor OX40 (CD134). Patients were allowed to have had prior anti-PD-1, anti-PD-L1 or anti-CTLA-4 therapy, and around 43% of the dose-escalation patients had been treated with checkpoint inhibitors. A male proportion of around 83% and a mean age of approximately 62 years, ranging from about 23 to 79, were recorded for the dose-escalation cohort. Peripheral TCRbeta sequencing aimed to test whether ivuxolimab altered TCR sequence diversity and caused clonal T-cell expansion. Among the roughly 50 dose-escalation patients, about 20 had hepatocellular carcinoma, roughly 15 melanoma, 9 renal cell carcinoma and 9 head and neck cancer. Partial responses occurred in three dose-escalation patients: two with cutaneous melanoma and one with hepatocellular carcinoma. Intravenous ivuxolimab was administered to patients every 2 weeks at six dose levels: 0.01, 0.1, 0.3, 1.5, 3 and 10 mg/kg. The paper covers the monotherapy dose-escalation part of the phase I ivuxolimab trial, which included N ≈ 57 patients.

The germline V gene supplies CDR1 SGHVS and CDR2 FQNEAQ. Cut back by 5 bases and 7 bases, the V and J ends lie 14 bases apart. The CDR3, cysteine through phenylalanine, is 14 amino acids long. Solely the CDR3 DNA is kept, with 42 bases framed from the first base. What the authors observed across the whole study: At doses of 0.1 to 3.0 mg/kg, clonal expansion of both CD4+ and CD8+ T cells in blood was seen between baseline and week 6. Partial responders in the 0.1-3.0 mg/kg groups had among the lowest normalized peripheral clonal expansion, especially among CD8+ T cells. Which antigens the clonally expanded peripheral T cells were specific for was not determined. After ivuxolimab, CD8+ T cells had more expanded clones than CD4+ T cells on average. Low levels of normalized T-cell clonal expansion were also shown by some nonresponding patients.

The trial excluded patients who had a history of autoimmune disease or were on systemic immunosuppression. Peripheral blood for TCR sequencing was collected from all dose cohorts at baseline, on cycle 4 day 1, and on cycle 7 day 1. Samples were obtained from an open-label, multicenter, first-in-human phase I dose-escalation trial of ivuxolimab. Adults with locally advanced or metastatic head and neck squamous cell, hepatocellular, melanoma or renal cell carcinoma were enrolled in the trial. Before TCR sequencing, CD4+ T cells and CD8+ T cells from peripheral blood were sorted into separate populations. Genomic DNA was isolated from the sorted cells so that the TCRbeta CDR3 region could be sequenced. TCRbeta CDR3 regions were sequenced using the immunoSEQ Assay. TCRdb retrieved this table from immuneACCESS and kept in-frame rearrangements only. Not all clones are present; in checked studies, unresolved V genes account for under half, and no reason is known for the remainder. A total of about 71,000 clones appear in this sample, roughly nine tenths of them only once. About 14% of the sample belongs to the ten largest clones.

The sequence links TRBV7-8 to TRBJ1-4; TRBD1 is perhaps the D gene, given 5 matching bases. Sequenced material: CD4+ or CD8+ T cells sorted from blood, taken in a trial of the OX40 agonist ivuxolimab. The sequence was obtained from an adult with an advanced solid tumor such as melanoma, head and neck, liver or kidney cancer. This receptor has the CDR3 CASSPQGGGEKLFF. The DNA reads as follows: TGTGCCAGCAGCCCGCAGGGAGGCGGTGAAAAACTGTTTTTT.